This T cell receptor beta chain was captured by sequencing in a study of T cells after posttransplantation cyclophosphamide. The related graft donor's blood sample was taken on the day of bone marrow donation. Overall study results and limits: TRB overlap between skin or GI tissue T cells and blood was limited. Recipient CMV seropositivity and CMV reactivation strongly tracked TRB clonality.

The assay was immunoSEQ multiplex PCR, and TCRdb's table has in-frame clones only and misses some. This sample comprises over 25,000 clones, none seen once only. This clone has a count of ten or more. Its specificity is unknown. Per germline, CDR1 MNHEY and CDR2 SVGAGI. V shed 6 bases and J 4 bases; nucleotides not matched to a gene: 10. There are 15 residues in the CDR3. The receptor was isolated from a woman aged 60-75 years in good health, CMV-negative, and a related stem cell transplant donor. This sequence joins TRBV6-5 and TRBJ2-3, with 7 bases matching TRBD1. Sequenced sample: PBMCs. The CDR3 nucleotides read TGTGCCAGCAGAGCCCTCGGGACAGTACCAGATACGCAGTATTTT. The encoded protein is CASRALGTVPDTQYF.